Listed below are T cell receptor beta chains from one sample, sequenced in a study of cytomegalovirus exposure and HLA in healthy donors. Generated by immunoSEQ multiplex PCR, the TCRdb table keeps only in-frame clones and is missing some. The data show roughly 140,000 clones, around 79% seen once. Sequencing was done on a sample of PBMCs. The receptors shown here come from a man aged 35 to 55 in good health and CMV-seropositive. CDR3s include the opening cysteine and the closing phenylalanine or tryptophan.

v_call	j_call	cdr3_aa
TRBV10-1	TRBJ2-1	CASRTGGGFKYNEQFF
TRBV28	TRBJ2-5	CASGQGWQYF
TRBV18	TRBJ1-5	CASSPPGTGSNQPQHF
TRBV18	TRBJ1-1	CASSPNRDSLREAFF
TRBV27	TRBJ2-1	CASSHRPSGRGIHEQFF
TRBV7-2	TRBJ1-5	CASSLARGSQPQHF
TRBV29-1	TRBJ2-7	CSVRRDQTTYEQYF
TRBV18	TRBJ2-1	CASSPMTGGENEQFF
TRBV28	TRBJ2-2	CASSNPTGARTGELFF
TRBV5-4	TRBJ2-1	CASSWGDLLGEQFF
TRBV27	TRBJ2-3	CASSLTGGWGTQYF
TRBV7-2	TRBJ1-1	CASSLTGTVTEAFF
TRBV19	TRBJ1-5	CASSRGRGNQPQHF
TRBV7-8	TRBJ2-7	CASSLAGQGLYEQYF
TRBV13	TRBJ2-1	CASSFLDEQFF
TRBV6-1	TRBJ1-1	CASSEWGQGAAAFF
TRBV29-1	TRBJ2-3	CSVRGQLEVGDTQYF
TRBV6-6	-	CASSTGTGGFAYEQYF
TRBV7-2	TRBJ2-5	CASSSYGTSVEETQYF
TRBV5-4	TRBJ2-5	CASSQEGEAGVPGTQYF
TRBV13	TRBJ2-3	CASSPPLAGVSDTQYF
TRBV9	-	CASSVGVGARNEQYF
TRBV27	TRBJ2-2	CASSRPQGAGTGELFF
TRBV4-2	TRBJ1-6	CASSQDPPGDSPLHF
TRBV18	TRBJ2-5	CASSLGQQETQYF
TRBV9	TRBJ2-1	CASSGLAGGPHNEQFF
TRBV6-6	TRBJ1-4	CASSSTGGEEKLFF
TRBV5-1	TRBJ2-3	CASSPGTSTGTDTQYF
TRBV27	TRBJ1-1	CASSSRRQGSLATEAFF
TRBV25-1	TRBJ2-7	CASSESGTSGSYEQYF
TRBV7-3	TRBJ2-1	CASSLILDNEQFF
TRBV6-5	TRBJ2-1	CASRTRPLRGDEQFF
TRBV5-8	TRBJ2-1	CASSFIVPNEQFF
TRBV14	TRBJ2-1	CASSYNSGSRLGEQFF
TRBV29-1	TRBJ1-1	CSVGTLNTEAFF
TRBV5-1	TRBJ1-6	CASSLQGTAYNSPLHF
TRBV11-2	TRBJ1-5	CASSLAQGNQPQHF
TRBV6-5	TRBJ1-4	CASSYSGQGDEKLFF
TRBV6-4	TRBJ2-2	CASSAEGIGELFF
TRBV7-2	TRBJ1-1	CASSPQGGNTEAFF
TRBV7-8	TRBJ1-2	CASSLGQGSAGYTF
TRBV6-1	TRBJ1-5	CASSESGGDQPQHF
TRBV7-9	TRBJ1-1	CASSLSGAYTEAFF
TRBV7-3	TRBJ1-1	CASSRGQTTRMNTEAFF
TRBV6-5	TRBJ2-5	CACSSQTSQETQYF
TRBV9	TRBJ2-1	CASSPTLAGDSPEQFF
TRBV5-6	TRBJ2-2	CASSLVAGGLTGRELFF
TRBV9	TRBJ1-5	CASSVDQNQPQHF
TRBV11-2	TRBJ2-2	CASSPQSGELFF
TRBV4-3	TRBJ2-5	CASSQGWDREGETQYF
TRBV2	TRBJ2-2	CASSERRGNTGELFF
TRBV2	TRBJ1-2	CASTTGTGILGGYTF
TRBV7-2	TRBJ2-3	CASSLVGRGVTDTQYF